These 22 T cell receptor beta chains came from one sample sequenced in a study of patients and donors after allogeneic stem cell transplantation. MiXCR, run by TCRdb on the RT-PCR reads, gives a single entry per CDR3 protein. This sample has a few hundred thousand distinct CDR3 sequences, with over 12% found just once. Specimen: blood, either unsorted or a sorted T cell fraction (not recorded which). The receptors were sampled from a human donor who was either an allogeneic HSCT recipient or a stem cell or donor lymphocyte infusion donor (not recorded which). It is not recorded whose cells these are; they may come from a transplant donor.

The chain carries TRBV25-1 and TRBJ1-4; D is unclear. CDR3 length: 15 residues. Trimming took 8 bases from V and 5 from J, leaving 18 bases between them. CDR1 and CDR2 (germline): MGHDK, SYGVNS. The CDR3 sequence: CASGPAGRPNEKLFF. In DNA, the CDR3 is TGTGCCAGCGGCCCTGCTGGACGGCCGAATGAAAAACTGTTTTTT. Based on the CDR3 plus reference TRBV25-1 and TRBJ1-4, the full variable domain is EADIYQTPRYLVIGTGKKITLECSQTMGHDKMYWYQQDPGMELHLIHYSYGVNSTEKGDLSSESTVSRIRTEHFPLTLESARPSHTSQYLCASGPAGRPNEKLFFGSGTQLSVL.

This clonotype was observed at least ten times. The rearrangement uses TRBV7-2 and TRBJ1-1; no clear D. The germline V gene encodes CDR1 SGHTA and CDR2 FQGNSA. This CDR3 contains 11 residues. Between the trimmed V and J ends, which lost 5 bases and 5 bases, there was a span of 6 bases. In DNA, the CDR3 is TGTGCCAGCAGCGTCGGAACTGAAGCTTTCTTT. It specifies CASSVGTEAFF. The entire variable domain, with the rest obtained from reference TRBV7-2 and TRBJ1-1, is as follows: GAGVSQSPSNKVTEKGKDVELRCDPISGHTALYWYRQSLGQGLEFLIYFQGNSAPDKSGLPSDRFSAERTGGSVSTLTIQRTQQEDSAVYLCASSVGTEAFFGQGTRLTVV.

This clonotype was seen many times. This CDR3 is CASSLASGTGTASPYEQYF. The CDR3 DNA reads as TGTGCCAGCAGCTTAGCGAGCGGGACAGGTACCGCGTCCCCCTACGAGCAGTACTTC. J is TRBJ2-7 and V is TRBV11-1; TRBD1 might be the D (8 bases). V lost 0 bases, J lost 2 bases, and 23 bases lay in between. Germline V gives CDR1 SGHAT, CDR2 FQDESV (reference sequence). This CDR3 comprises 19 residues.

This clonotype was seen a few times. The CDR3 spells CSAGRGEADTQYF. CDR3 nucleotide sequence: TGCAGTGCTGGGCGGGGTGAGGCAGATACGCAGTATTTT. V is TRBV20-1 and J is TRBJ2-3, with D perhaps matching TRBD2 (6 bases). The CDR3 has 13 residues. V lost 5 bases and J 4 bases, leaving 13 bases between the germline ends. Germline loops: CDR1 DFQATT, CDR2 SNEGSKA (reference sequence).

CDR3 nucleotides: TGCAGTGCTATCCGACAGAACTATGGCTACACCTTC. It is translated as CSAIRQNYGYTF. The rearrangement uses TRBV20-1 and TRBJ1-2, with a tentative D call TRBD1 (5 bases). CDR1 and CDR2 from the germline V gene are DFQATT and SNEGSKA (reference sequence). The CDR3 has 12 amino acids. The V end was cut by 4 bases, the J end by 2 bases, with 8 bases between.

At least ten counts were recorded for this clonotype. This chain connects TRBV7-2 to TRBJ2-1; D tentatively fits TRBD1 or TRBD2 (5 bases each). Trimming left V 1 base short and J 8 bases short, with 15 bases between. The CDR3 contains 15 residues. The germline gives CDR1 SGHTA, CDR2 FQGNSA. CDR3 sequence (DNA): TGTGCCAGCAGCTTAGAGTTAGGACGGGGCTATGAGCAGTTCTTC. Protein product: CASSLELGRGYEQFF.

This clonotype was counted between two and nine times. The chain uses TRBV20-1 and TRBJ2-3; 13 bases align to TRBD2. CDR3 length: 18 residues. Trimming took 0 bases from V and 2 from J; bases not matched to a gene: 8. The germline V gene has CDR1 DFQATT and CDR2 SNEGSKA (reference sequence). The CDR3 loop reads CSARDVTSGRPITDTQYF. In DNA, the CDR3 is TGCAGTGCTAGAGATGTGACTAGCGGGAGGCCGATCACAGATACGCAGTATTTT.

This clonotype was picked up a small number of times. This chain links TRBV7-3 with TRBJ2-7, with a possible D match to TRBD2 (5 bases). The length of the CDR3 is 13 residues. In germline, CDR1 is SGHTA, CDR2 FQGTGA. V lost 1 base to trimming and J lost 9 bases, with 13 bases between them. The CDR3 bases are TGTGCCAGCAGCTTAAGCAATAGCGAGCGGCAGTACTTC. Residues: CASSLSNSERQYF.

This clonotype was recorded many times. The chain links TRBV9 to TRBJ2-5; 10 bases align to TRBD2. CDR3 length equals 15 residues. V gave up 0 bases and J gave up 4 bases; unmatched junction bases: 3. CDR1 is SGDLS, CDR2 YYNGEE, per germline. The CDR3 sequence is CASSVEAGGPETQYF. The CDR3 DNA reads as TGTGCCAGCAGCGTAGAAGCGGGAGGGCCAGAGACCCAGTACTTC. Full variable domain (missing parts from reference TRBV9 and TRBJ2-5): DSGVTQTPKHLITATGQRVTLRCSPRSGDLSVYWYQQSLDQGLQFLIQYYNGEERAKGNILERFSAQQFPDLHSELNLSSLELGDSALYFCASSVEAGGPETQYFGPGTRLLVL.

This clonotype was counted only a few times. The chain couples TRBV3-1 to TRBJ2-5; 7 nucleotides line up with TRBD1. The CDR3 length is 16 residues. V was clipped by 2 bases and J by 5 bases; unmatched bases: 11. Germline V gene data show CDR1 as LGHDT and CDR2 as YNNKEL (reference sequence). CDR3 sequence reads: CASSQPRQGLPETQYF. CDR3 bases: TGTGCCAGCAGCCAACCGAGACAGGGCTTACCGGAGACCCAGTACTTC.

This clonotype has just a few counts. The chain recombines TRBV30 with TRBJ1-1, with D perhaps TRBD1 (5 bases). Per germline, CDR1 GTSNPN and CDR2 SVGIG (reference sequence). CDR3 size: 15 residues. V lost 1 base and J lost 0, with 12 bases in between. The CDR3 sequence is CAWSDRMGMNTEAFF. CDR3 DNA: TGTGCCTGGAGTGACAGGATGGGGATGAACACTGAAGCTTTCTTT.

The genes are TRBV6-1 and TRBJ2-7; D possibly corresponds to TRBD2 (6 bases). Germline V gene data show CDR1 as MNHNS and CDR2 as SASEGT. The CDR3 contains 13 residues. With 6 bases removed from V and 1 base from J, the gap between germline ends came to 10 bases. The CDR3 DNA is TGTGCCAGCAGCCGACGGGAGTCCTACGAGCAGTACTTC. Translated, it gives CASSRRESYEQYF.

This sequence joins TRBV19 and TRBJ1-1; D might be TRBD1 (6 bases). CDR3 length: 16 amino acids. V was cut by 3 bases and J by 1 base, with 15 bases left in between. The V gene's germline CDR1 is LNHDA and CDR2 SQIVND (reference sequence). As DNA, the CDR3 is TGTGCCAGTAGTATCTCCGCGGGGGGCGGGAACACTGAAGCTTTCTTT. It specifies CASSISAGGGNTEAFF.

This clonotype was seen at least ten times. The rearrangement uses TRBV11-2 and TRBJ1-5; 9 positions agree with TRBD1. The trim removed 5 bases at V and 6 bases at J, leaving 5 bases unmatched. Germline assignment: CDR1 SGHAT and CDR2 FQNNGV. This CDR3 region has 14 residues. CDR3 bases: TGTGCCAGCAGCCTACAGGGGGCAGTTCAGCCCCAGCATTTT. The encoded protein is CASSLQGAVQPQHF.

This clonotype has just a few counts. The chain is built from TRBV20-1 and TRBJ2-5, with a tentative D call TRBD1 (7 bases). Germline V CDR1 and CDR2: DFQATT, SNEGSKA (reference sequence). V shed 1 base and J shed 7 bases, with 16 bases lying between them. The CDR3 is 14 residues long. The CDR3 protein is CSARVGTVEGTQYF. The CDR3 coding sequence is TGCAGTGCTAGAGTAGGGACAGTGGAGGGGACCCAGTACTTC.

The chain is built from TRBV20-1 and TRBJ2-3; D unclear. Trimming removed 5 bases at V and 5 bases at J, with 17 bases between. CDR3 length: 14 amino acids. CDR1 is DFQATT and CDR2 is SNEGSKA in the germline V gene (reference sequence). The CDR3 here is CSAFLTTGGDTQYF. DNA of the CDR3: TGCAGTGCTTTCCTAACTACCGGTGGAGATACGCAGTATTTT.

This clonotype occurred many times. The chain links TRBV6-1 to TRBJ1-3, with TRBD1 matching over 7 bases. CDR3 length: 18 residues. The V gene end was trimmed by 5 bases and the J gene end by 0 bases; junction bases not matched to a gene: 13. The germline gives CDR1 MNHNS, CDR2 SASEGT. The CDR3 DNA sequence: TGTGCCAGCAGTACTCTGCTCGGAGGGGGCAACTCTGGAAACACCATATATTTT. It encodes CASSTLLGGGNSGNTIYF.

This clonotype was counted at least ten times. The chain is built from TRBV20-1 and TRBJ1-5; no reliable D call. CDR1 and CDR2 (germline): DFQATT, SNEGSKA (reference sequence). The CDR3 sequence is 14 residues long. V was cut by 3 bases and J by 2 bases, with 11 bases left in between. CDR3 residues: CSASGRTGNQPQHF. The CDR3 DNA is TGCAGTGCTAGCGGCAGAACAGGCAATCAGCCCCAGCATTTT.

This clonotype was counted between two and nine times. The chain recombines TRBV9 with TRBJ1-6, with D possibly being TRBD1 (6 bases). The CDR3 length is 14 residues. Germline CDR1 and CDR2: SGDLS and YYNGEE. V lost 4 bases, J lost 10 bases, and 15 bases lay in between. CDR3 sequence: CASSLMDQGSPLHF. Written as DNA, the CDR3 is TGTGCCAGCAGCCTAATGGACCAGGGGTCACCCCTCCACTTT.

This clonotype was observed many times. The CDR3 nucleotides read TGTGCCAGCAGGGGGACAGGGGGCGTTGTTTCAGGAGATACGCAGTATTTT. It codes for CASRGTGGVVSGDTQYF. The V call is TRBV6-1, the J call TRBJ2-3; 12 bases are shared with TRBD1. The CDR3 is made up of 17 amino acids. Germline V gene sequence: CDR1 MNHNS, CDR2 SASEGT. V shed 6 bases, J shed 5 bases, and the junction held 12 bases outside the gene matches.

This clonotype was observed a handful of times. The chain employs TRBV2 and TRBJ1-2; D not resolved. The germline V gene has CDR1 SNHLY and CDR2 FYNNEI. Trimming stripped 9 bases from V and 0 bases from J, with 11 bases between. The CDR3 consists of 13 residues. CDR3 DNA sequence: TGTGCCAGTACCGGAAGAACTAACTATGGCTACACCTTC. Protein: CASTGRTNYGYTF.

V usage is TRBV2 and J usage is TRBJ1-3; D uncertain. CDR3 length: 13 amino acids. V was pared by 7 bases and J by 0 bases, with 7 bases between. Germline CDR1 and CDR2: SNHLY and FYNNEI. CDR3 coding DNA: TGTGCCAGCATGTACCTCTCTGGAAACACCATATATTTT. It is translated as CASMYLSGNTIYF.